This entry lists 20 T cell receptor beta chains sequenced from one sample in a study of beta chain features in type 1 diabetes. These receptors lack a known antigen. Findings of the study overall: People with Type 1 diabetes carried modestly yet significantly shorter TCRB CDR3s in all four CD4+ subsets.

The whole isolated RNA underwent reverse transcription, so sequencing captured expressed TCRB transcripts. Here immunoSEQ multiplex PCR was the method, and the copy in TCRdb shows in-frame clones only, minus some. Of roughly 300,000 clones listed, more than 13% were seen once; the top ten hold 0.017%. Sequences were obtained from naive CD4+ T cells from blood. The receptor set was obtained from a man aged 25-45 years with type 1 diabetes.

V usage is TRBV7-9 and J usage is TRBJ2-3; D possibly corresponds to TRBD2 (6 bases). Trimming pared 5 bases from V and 0 bases from J, leaving 12 bases between. Germline CDR1 SEHNR, CDR2 FQNEAQ (reference sequence). The length of the CDR3 is 15 residues. The CDR3 loop reads CASSGTGASTDTQYF. Here the CDR3 DNA reads TGTGCCAGCAGCGGGACTGGCGCTAGCACAGATACGCAGTATTTT.

This clone was detected a few times. V gene TRBV19 combines with J gene TRBJ2-5; D possibly corresponds to TRBD1 (5 bases). The V and J ends lost 6 bases and 5 bases respectively, with 7 bases between them. CDR1 is LNHDA and CDR2 is SQIVND in the germline V gene (reference sequence). There are 11 residues in the CDR3. The CDR3 loop reads CASRGVETQYF. The DNA for the CDR3 is TGTGCCAGTAGAGGGGTGGAGACCCAGTACTTC.

This clone occurred a few times. The genes are TRBV5-1 and TRBJ2-7; 8 bases map to TRBD1. V shed 3 bases, J shed 3 bases, and the junction held 5 bases outside the gene matches. Germline loops: CDR1 SGHRS, CDR2 YFSETQ. The CDR3 is 14 residues long. The CDR3 here is CASSSLGQGYEQYF. As DNA, the CDR3 is TGCGCCAGCAGCTCCCTAGGACAGGGCTACGAGCAGTACTTC.

The rearrangement uses TRBV5-6 and TRBJ1-1; D remains unclear. In germline, CDR1 is SGHDT, CDR2 YYEEEE. The CDR3 consists of 16 residues. The V end was cut by 0 bases, the J end by 3 bases, with 15 bases between. The CDR3 loop reads CASSLAAERYHTEAFF. The CDR3 DNA is TGTGCCAGCAGCTTGGCCGCGGAAAGGTACCACACTGAAGCTTTCTTT.

The sample holds a few counts of this clone. The chain has TRBV9 and TRBJ2-7; 7 bases match TRBD1. CDR1 is SGDLS and CDR2 is YYNGEE in the germline V gene. V gave up 3 bases and J gave up 5 bases; unmatched junction bases: 14. The CDR3 sequence is 16 residues long. As DNA, the CDR3 is TGTGCCAGCAGCGCGACGGCCGGGACAGATTTCCACGAGCAGTACTTC. This encodes CASSATAGTDFHEQYF. Full variable domain (missing parts from reference TRBV9 and TRBJ2-7): DSGVTQTPKHLITATGQRVTLRCSPRSGDLSVYWYQQSLDQGLQFLIQYYNGEERAKGNILERFSAQQFPDLHSELNLSSLELGDSALYFCASSATAGTDFHEQYFGPGTRLTVT.

The chain carries TRBV18 and TRBJ2-1; D remains ambiguous. The V and J ends lost 6 bases and 0 bases respectively, with 9 bases between them. CDR1 and CDR2 (germline): KGHSH, LQKENI. The CDR3 loop spans 14 amino acids. The CDR3 loop is CASSLSRSYNEQFF. The CDR3, as DNA: TGTGCCAGCTCCCTCTCTCGCTCCTACAATGAGCAGTTCTTC.

This clone was counted between two and nine times. The chain combines TRBV29-1 with TRBJ1-1; a weak D match, TRBD1 (6 bases). V shed 1 base and J shed 2 bases, with 17 bases lying between them. The CDR3 totals 16 residues. Looked up from germline, CDR1 is SQVTM and CDR2 is ANQGSEA. CDR3 DNA: TGCAGCGTTGAAGGGGAGGGGGGACGCGGAAACACTGAAGCTTTCTTT. It encodes CSVEGEGGRGNTEAFF.

In nucleotides, the CDR3 is TGCAGCGTTGCTGGCTCGACAGGGAGTACTGAAGCTTTCTTT. It codes for CSVAGSTGSTEAFF. The chain employs TRBV29-1 and TRBJ1-1, with 7 bases aligning to TRBD1. CDR3 length equals 14 residues. Looked up from germline, CDR1 is SQVTM and CDR2 is ANQGSEA. Unmatched junction bases numbered 10, after V lost 4 bases and J lost 5 bases.

The gene calls are TRBV7-9 and TRBJ2-3; a weak D match, TRBD2 (5 bases). Germline V lookup: CDR1 SEHNR, CDR2 FQNEAQ (reference sequence). This CDR3 has 14 amino acids. Deletions cut 7 bases from V and 2 bases from J, with 13 bases between. CDR3 sequence reads: CASTPPAVTDTQYF. The CDR3 DNA is TGTGCCAGCACCCCCCCAGCGGTCACAGATACGCAGTATTTT.

The gene calls are TRBV15 and TRBJ2-1; no clear D gene. Germline V CDR1 and CDR2: LNHNV, YYDKDF (reference sequence). V was cut by 0 bases and J by 4 bases, with 10 bases left in between. The CDR3 runs to 15 residues. CDR3 DNA: TGTGCCACCAGCAGAGATAAGTACAAATACAATGAGCAGTTCTTC. Translating gives CATSRDKYKYNEQFF.

This clone was found a few times. The rearrangement joins TRBV28 to TRBJ2-1, with D perhaps matching TRBD2 (5 bases). Germline V gene data show CDR1 as MDHEN and CDR2 as SYDVKM. CDR3 length: 14 residues. The V end lost 4 bases, the J end lost 5 bases, and 12 bases lay between the germline ends. This CDR3 reads CASSWRLPHNEQFF. The DNA for the CDR3 is TGTGCCAGCAGTTGGCGACTACCCCACAATGAGCAGTTCTTC. Full variable domain (remainder filled in from reference TRBV28 and TRBJ2-1): DVKVTQSSRYLVKRTGEKVFLECVQDMDHENMFWYRQDPGLGLRLIYFSYDVKMKEKGDIPEGYSVSREKKERFSLILESASTNQTSMYLCASSWRLPHNEQFFGPGTRLTVL.

This chain links TRBV7-2 with TRBJ2-7; TRBD2 agrees at 9 bases. Germline-derived CDR1 and CDR2 are SGHTA and FQGNSA. The V and J ends lost 5 bases and 5 bases, in that order; junction bases with no gene match: 10. The CDR3 is 15 residues long. The CDR3 loop is CASSLSLAGNNEQYF. CDR3 DNA: TGTGCCAGCAGCCTGTCACTAGCGGGTAACAACGAGCAGTACTTC.

The table lists this clone with a few counts. This chain uses TRBV9 with TRBJ1-1, with no clear D. With 0 bases removed from V and 1 base from J, the gap between germline ends came to 7 bases. The CDR3 has 14 residues. The germline CDR1 and CDR2 sequences are SGDLS and YYNGEE. CDR3 loop: CASSVVQENTEAFF. CDR3 nucleotides: TGTGCCAGCAGCGTAGTCCAGGAGAACACTGAAGCTTTCTTT.

In this sample, this clone turned up a few times. The chain recombines TRBV27 with TRBJ2-5; 14 bases are shared with TRBD2. This CDR3 is 16 amino acids long. V trimming: 4 bases; J trimming: 5 bases; junction bases outside the gene matches: 6. Germline-derived CDR1 and CDR2 are MNHEY and SMNVEV (reference sequence). CDR3 DNA sequence: TGTGCCAGCAGTTCGTGGACTAGCGGGAGGAGTGAGACCCAGTACTTC. It translates to CASSSWTSGRSETQYF.

The chain carries TRBV4-3 and TRBJ2-3, with 9 bases matching TRBD2. This CDR3 has 19 amino acids. Germline trimming cut 0 bases from V and 4 bases from J; bases unmatched to any gene: 14. Germline CDR1 is LGHNA and CDR2 is YSLEER. In DNA form, the CDR3 reads TGCGCCAGCAGCCAAGATTCAATATTAGGGCTAGCGGGATCAGATACGCAGTATTTT. Its translation: CASSQDSILGLAGSDTQYF.

Only a few counts were recorded for this clone. The gene calls are TRBV29-1 and TRBJ2-7, with D unresolved. CDR3 length: 12 amino acids. The germline V gene has CDR1 SQVTM and CDR2 ANQGSEA. Trimming removed 6 bases at V and 2 bases at J, with 11 bases between. The CDR3 is CSVSERTYEQYF. DNA for the CDR3: TGCAGCGTCTCGGAGAGGACCTACGAGCAGTACTTC.

The gene calls are TRBV5-4 and TRBJ2-1; the match to TRBD2 covers 11 bases. V gave up 0 bases and J gave up 7 bases; unmatched junction bases: 3. Germline lookup yields CDR1 SGHNT and CDR2 YYREEE (reference sequence). CDR3 length: 15 amino acids. CDR3 sequence reads: CASSLVAGGENEQFF. As DNA, the CDR3 is TGTGCCAGCAGCTTGGTAGCGGGAGGGGAGAATGAGCAGTTCTTC.

There are a few counts of this clone. The V and J genes are TRBV9 and TRBJ2-1, with TRBD1 identical over 12 bases. The CDR3 extends over 16 amino acids. J lost 9 bases, V lost 0 bases, and 7 bases had no gene match. CDR1 and CDR2 from the germline V gene are SGDLS and YYNGEE. CDR3 sequence reads: CASSVAGTGGIGEQFF. In nucleotides, the CDR3 is TGTGCCAGCAGCGTAGCTGGGACAGGGGGCATTGGTGAGCAGTTCTTC.

This clone showed up just a few times. The chain is built from TRBV6-6 and TRBJ2-1; TRBD2 agrees at 10 bases. The CDR3 sequence is 13 residues long. CDR1 is MNHNY, CDR2 SVGAGI, per germline (reference sequence). The V and J ends lost 6 bases and 5 bases, in that order; junction bases with no gene match: 1. The CDR3 DNA sequence: TGTGCCAGCAGCGGACTAGCGGACAATGAGCAGTTCTTC. Protein sequence: CASSGLADNEQFF.

This sequence joins TRBV15 and TRBJ2-6, with TRBD2 matching over 9 bases. V was clipped by 4 bases and J by 0 bases; unmatched bases: 10. CDR1 and CDR2 from the germline V gene are LNHNV and YYDKDF (reference sequence). The CDR3 is 19 amino acids. The CDR3 is CATSINRLAVTSGANVLTF. The CDR3 nucleotides read TGTGCCACCAGCATTAATCGACTAGCGGTTACCTCTGGGGCCAACGTCCTGACTTTC.